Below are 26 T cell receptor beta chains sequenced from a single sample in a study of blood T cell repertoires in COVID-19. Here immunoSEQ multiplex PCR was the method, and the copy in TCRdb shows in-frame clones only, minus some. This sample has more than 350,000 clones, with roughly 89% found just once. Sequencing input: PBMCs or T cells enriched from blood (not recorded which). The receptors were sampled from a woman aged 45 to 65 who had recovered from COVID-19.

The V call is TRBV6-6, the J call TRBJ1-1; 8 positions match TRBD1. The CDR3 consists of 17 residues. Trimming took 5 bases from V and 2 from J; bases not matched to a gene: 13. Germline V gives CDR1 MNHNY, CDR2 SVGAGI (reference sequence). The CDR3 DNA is TGTGCCAGCAGTCAATTAGGTTTTGGACAGGGCAACACTGAAGCTTTCTTT. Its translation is CASSQLGFGQGNTEAFF.

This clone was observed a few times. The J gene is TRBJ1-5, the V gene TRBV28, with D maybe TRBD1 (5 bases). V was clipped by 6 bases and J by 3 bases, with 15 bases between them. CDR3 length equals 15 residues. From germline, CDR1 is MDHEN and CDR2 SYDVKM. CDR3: CASRPSGTSNQPQHF. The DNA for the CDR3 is TGTGCCAGCAGACCCTCCGGGACTTCCAATCAGCCCCAGCATTTT.

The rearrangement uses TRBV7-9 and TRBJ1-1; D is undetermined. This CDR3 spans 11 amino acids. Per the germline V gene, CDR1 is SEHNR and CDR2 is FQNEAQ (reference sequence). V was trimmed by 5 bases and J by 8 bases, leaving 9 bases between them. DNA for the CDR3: TGTGCCAGCAGCCCACTCGGGGAAGCTTTCTTT. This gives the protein CASSPLGEAFF.

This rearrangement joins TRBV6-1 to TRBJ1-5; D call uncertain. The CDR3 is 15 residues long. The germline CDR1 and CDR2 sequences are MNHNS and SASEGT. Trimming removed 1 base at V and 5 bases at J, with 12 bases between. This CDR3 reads CASSEERSGYQPQHF. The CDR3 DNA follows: TGTGCCAGCAGTGAAGAGAGGAGCGGATATCAGCCCCAGCATTTT.

The chain's CDR3 is CASLRGKGETQYF. The DNA for the CDR3 is TGTGCCAGCCTTAGGGGGAAGGGGGAGACCCAGTACTTC. The chain uses TRBV2 and TRBJ2-5; D is perhaps TRBD1 (6 bases). V lost 8 bases and J lost 5, with 15 bases in between. CDR1 SNHLY and CDR2 FYNNEI come from the germline V gene. The CDR3 spans 13 residues.

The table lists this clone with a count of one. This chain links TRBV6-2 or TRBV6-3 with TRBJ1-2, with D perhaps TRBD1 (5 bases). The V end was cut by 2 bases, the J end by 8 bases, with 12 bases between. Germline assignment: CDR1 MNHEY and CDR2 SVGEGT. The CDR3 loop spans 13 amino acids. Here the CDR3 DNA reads TGTGCCAGCAGTTACCCACAGGCTGGGGGCTACACCTTC. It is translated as CASSYPQAGGYTF.

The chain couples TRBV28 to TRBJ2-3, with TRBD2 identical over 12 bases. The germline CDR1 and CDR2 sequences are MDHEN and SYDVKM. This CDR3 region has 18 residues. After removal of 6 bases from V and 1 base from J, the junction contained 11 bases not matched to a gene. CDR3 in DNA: TGTGCCAGCAGCCAGACTAGCGGGGGCAGTCGACGCACAGATACGCAGTATTTT. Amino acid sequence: CASSQTSGGSRRTDTQYF.

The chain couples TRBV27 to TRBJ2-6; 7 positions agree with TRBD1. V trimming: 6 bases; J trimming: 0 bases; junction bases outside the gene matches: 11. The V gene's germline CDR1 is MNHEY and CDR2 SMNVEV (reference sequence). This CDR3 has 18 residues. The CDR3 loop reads CASSLGGGRHSGANVLTF. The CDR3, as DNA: TGTGCCAGCAGCCTAGGGGGCGGTCGACACTCTGGGGCCAACGTCCTGACTTTC.

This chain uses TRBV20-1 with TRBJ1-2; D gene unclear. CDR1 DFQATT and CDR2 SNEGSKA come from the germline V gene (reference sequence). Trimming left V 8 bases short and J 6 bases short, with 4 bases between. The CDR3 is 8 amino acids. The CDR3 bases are TGCAGTCGGGATGGCTACACCTTC. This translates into CSRDGYTF.

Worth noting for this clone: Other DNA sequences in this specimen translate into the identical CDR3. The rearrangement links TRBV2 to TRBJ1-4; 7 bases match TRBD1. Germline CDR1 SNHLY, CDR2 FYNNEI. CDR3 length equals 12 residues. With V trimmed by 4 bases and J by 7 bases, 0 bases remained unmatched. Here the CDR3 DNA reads TGTGCCAGCAGTGGACAGGGTGAAAAACTGTTTTTT. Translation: CASSGQGEKLFF.

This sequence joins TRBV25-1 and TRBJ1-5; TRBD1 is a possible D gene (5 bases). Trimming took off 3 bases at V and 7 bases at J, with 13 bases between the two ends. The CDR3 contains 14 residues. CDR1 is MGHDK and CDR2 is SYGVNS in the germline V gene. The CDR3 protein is CASSEPGERQPQHF. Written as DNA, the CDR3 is TGTGCCAGCAGTGAGCCGGGGGAGAGACAGCCCCAGCATTTT.

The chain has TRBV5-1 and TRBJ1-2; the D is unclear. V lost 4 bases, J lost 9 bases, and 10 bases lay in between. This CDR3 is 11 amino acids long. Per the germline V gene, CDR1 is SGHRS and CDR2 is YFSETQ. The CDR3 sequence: CASSGGGSYTF. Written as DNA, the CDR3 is TGCGCCAGCAGCGGAGGTGGAAGCTACACCTTC. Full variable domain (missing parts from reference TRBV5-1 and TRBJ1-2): KAGVTQTPRYLIKTRGQQVTLSCSPISGHRSVSWYQQTPGQGLQFLFEYFSETQRNKGNFPGRFSGRQFSNSRSEMNVSTLELGDSALYLCASSGGGSYTFGSGTRLTVV.

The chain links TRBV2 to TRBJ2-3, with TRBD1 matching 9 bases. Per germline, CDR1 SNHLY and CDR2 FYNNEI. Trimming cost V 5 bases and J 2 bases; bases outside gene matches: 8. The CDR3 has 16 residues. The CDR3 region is CASSKDRGYTTDTQYF. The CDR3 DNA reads TGTGCCAGCAGTAAGGACAGGGGCTATACCACAGATACGCAGTATTTT. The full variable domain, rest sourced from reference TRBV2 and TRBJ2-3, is EPEVTQTPSHQVTQMGQEVILRCVPISNHLYFYWYRQILGQKVEFLVSFYNNEISEKSEIFDDQFSVERPDGSNFTLKIRSTKLEDSAMYFCASSKDRGYTTDTQYFGPGTRLTVL.

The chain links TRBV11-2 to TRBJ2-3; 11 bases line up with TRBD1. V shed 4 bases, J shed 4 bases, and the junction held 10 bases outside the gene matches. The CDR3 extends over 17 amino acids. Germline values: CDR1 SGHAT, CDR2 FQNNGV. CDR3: CASSSPHRTGGADTQYF. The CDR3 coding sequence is TGTGCCAGCAGCTCCCCTCACCGGACAGGGGGCGCAGATACGCAGTATTTT. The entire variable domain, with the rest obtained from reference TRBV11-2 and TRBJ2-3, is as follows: EAGVAQSPRYKIIEKRQSVAFWCNPISGHATLYWYQQILGQGPKLLIQFQNNGVVDDSQLPKDRFSAERLKGVDSTLKIQPAKLEDSAVYLCASSSPHRTGGADTQYFGPGTRLTVL.

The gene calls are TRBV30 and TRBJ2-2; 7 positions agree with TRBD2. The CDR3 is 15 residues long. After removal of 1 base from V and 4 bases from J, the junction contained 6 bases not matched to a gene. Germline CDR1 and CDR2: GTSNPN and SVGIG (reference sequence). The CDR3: CAWSALGGVTGELFF. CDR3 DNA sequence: TGTGCCTGGAGTGCCCTGGGGGGGGTCACCGGGGAGCTGTTTTTT.

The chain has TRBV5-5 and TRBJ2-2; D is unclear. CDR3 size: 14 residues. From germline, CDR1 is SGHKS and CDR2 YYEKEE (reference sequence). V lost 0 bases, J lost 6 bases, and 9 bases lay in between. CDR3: CASSLAGWSGELFF. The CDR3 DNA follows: TGTGCCAGCAGCTTGGCCGGGTGGTCCGGGGAGCTGTTTTTT.

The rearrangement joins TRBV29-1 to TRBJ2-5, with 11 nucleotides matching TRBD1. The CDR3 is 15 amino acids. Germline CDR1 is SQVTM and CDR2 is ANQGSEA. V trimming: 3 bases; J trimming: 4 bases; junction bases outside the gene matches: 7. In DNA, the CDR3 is TGCAGCGTTGATATAGGACAGGGGGCGGGAGAGACCCAGTACTTC. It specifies CSVDIGQGAGETQYF.

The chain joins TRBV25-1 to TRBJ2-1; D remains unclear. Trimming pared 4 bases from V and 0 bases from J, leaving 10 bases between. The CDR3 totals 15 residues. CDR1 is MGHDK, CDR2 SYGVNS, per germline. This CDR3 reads CASSADKSSYNEQFF. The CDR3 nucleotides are TGTGCCAGCAGTGCCGATAAGAGCTCCTACAATGAGCAGTTCTTC. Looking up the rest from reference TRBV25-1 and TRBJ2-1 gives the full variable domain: EADIYQTPRYLVIGTGKKITLECSQTMGHDKMYWYQQDPGMELHLIHYSYGVNSTEKGDLSSESTVSRIRTEHFPLTLESARPSHTSQYLCASSADKSSYNEQFFGPGTRLTVL.

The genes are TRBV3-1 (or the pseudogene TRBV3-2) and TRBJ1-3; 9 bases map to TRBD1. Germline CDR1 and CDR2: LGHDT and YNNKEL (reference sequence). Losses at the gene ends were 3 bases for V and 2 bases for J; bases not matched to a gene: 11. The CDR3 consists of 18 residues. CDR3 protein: CASSHVRDRGLAGNTIYF. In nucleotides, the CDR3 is TGTGCCAGCAGCCATGTACGAGACAGGGGGTTGGCTGGAAACACCATATATTTT.

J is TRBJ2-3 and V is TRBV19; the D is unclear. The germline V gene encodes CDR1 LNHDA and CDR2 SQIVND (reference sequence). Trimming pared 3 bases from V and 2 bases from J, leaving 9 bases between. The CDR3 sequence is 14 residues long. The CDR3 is CASSIRLSTDTQYF. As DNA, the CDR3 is TGTGCCAGTAGTATCCGTCTTTCCACAGATACGCAGTATTTT.

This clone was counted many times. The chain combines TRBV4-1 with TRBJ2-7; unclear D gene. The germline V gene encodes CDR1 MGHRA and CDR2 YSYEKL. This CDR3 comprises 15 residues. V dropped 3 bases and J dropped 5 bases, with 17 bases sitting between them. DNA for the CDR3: TGCGCCAGCAGCCAGAGTCAGGTGGCCCCCCACGAGCAGTACTTC. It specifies CASSQSQVAPHEQYF.

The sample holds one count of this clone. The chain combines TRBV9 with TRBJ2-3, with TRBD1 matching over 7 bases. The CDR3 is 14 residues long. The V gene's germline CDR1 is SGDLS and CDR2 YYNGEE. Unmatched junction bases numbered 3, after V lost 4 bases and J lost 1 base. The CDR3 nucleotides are TGTGCCAGCAGCACCGGACAGGGCACAGATACGCAGTATTTT. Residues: CASSTGQGTDTQYF. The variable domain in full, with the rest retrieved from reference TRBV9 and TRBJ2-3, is DSGVTQTPKHLITATGQRVTLRCSPRSGDLSVYWYQQSLDQGLQFLIQYYNGEERAKGNILERFSAQQFPDLHSELNLSSLELGDSALYFCASSTGQGTDTQYFGPGTRLTVL.

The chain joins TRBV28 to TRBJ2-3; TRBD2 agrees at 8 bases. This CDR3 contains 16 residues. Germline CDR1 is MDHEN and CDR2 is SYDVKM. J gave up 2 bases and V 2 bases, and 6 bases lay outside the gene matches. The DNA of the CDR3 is TGTGCCAGCAGTTTAGGCGGGGGGCCGACCACAGATACGCAGTATTTT. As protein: CASSLGGGPTTDTQYF.

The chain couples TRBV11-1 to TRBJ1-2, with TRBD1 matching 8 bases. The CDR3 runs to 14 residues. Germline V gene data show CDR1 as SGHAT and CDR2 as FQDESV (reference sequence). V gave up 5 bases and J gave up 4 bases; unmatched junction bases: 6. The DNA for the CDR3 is TGTGCCAGCAGCCCTGGACAGGGTTCCTATGGCTACACCTTC. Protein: CASSPGQGSYGYTF. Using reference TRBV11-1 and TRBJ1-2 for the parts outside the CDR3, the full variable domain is EAEVAQSPRYKITEKSQAVAFWCDPISGHATLYWYRQILGQGPELLVQFQDESVVDDSQLPKDRFSAERLKGVDSTLKIQPAELGDSAMYLCASSPGQGSYGYTFGSGTRLTVV.

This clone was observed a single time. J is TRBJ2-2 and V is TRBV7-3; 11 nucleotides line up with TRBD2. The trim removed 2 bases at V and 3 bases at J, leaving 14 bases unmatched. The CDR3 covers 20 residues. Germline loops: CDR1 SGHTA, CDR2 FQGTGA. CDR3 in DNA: TGTGCCAGCAGCTTACATGGGGGACTAGCGGCGACTTTCGACACCGGGGAGCTGTTTTTT. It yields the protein CASSLHGGLAATFDTGELFF.

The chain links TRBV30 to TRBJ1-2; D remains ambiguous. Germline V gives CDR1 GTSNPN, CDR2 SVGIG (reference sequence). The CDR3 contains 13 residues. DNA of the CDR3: TGTGCGGAGGGATCTGTGGTGGGGTCTGGCTACACCTTC. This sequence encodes CAEGSVVGSGYTF.